This T cell receptor (beta chain) comes out of a study of blood T cell repertoires in COVID-19 (dated by TCRdb to the early 2020s). Broadly, across the study: Samples from collaborators originated in the United States, Italy and Spain and spanned both the acute and convalescent phases of COVID-19. The material from the prospective study consisted of cDNA or gDNA derived from T cells, B-cell-depleted T cells, or PBMCs. The dataset comprised deeply sampled blood TCRbeta repertoires from subjects exposed to, actively infected with, or recovered from COVID-19. A freely available public database, intended as a resource for researchers studying the immune response to SARS-CoV-2, is where the repertoires were released. Samples were obtained from the ongoing ImmuneRACE study (first 160 participants) and from 1,000 to 1,500 subjects provided by 6 global collaborators. Nearly every sample came with metadata listing a de-identified subject ID, COVID-19 status, age in years and sex. Where HLA class I and class II types were available, the types were taken from metadata supplied by the sample provider, not from assay-based typing.

Remarks on this clone: The target of this receptor is not known. Per-base quality was not reported, and no clone a single base away is much larger than it.

One collaborating source in Seattle enrolled patients while the patients were actively infected and followed the patients over time throughout the course of disease. Each collaborating institution followed its own protocols to collect whole blood in K2EDTA tubes. For TCRbeta analysis, collaborator samples were shipped as frozen whole blood, as isolated PBMCs, or as DNA extracted from either sample type. The full study reports these points: Clinical and demographic metadata were provided uncurated, with the amount varying by source and participant.

TCRbeta CDR3 regions were amplified from genomic DNA by means of the immunoSEQ Assay, a bias-controlled multiplex PCR. In the paper's pipeline: Within the assay, amplification of reference gene primers was used to estimate how many nucleated cells each sample contained. To quantify the absolute abundance of each unique TCRbeta CDR3 rearrangement, sequence reads were collapsed and filtered. For each sample, productive Simpson clonality was calculated as the square root of Simpson's diversity index over productive rearrangements. TCRdb retrieved this table from immuneACCESS and kept in-frame rearrangements only. Not all clones are present; in checked studies, unresolved V genes account for under half, and no reason is known for the remainder. The DNA gave D and trimming, while V, J and clone size come from that table. For this sample there are 330,000 or so clones; 80% to 90% appear just once. Approximately 9.9% of the sample lies in the top ten.

Reading the germline V gene (reference sequence) gives CDR1 LGHDT and CDR2 YNNKEL. From the cysteine through the phenylalanine, the CDR3 covers 18 amino acids. CDR3 DNA only is kept here, 54 bases in frame from base 1. V loses 2 bases at its end and J loses 0 bases; junction bases beyond the gene matches: 6. In this chain, TRBV3-1 (or the pseudogene TRBV3-2) is recombined with TRBJ2-6; 8 bases in between match TRBD1. Sequenced sample: peripheral blood. This clonotype was obtained from a man under 40 with COVID-19, enrolled during active disease. CDR3 reads: CASSQRTGRTSGANVLTF. In nucleotide form, the sequence is TGTGCCAGCAGCCAACGGACAGGGCGAACCTCTGGGGCCAACGTCCTGACTTTC.